Each of the 29 T cell receptor beta chains below was sequenced from the same sample in a study of blood T cell repertoires in COVID-19. Assay: immunoSEQ multiplex PCR; the TCRdb copy retains only in-frame clones and omits some. The sample shows about 210,000 clones, about nine tenths of them seen only once. Source material: peripheral blood. These receptors came from a woman in her forties with acute or convalescent COVID-19.

This chain uses TRBV15 with TRBJ1-1; TRBD1 aligns across 7 bases. CDR3 size: 16 residues. V shed 1 base, J shed 0 bases, and the junction held 5 bases outside the gene matches. Germline CDR1 is LNHNV and CDR2 is YYDKDF (reference sequence). For the CDR3, the DNA is TGTGCCACCAGCAGAGTCAAGGGGGCCTTGAACACTGAAGCTTTCTTT. Protein: CATSRVKGALNTEAFF.

The J gene is TRBJ1-1, the V gene TRBV18; D perhaps matches TRBD1 (6 bases). The CDR3 is 13 residues long. Germline V gene lookup returns CDR1 KGHSH and CDR2 LQKENI. V was cut by 3 bases and J by 6 bases, with 11 bases left in between. The CDR3 loop reads CASSPTGRAEAFF. The CDR3, as DNA: TGTGCCAGCTCACCTACAGGGAGGGCTGAAGCTTTCTTT.

This sequence joins TRBV19 and TRBJ2-1, with TRBD1 matching 7 bases. J was trimmed by 2 bases and V by 3 bases; bases with no gene match: 4. The CDR3 is 15 residues long. Germline CDR1 is LNHDA and CDR2 is SQIVND (reference sequence). CDR3 in amino acids: CASSMTGSPYNEQFF. The CDR3 bases are TGTGCCAGTAGTATGACAGGGAGTCCCTACAATGAGCAGTTCTTC.

The chain couples TRBV6-2 or TRBV6-3 to TRBJ2-7; D is uncertain. CDR1 and CDR2 (germline): MNHEY, SVGEGT. The CDR3 runs to 15 residues. V was pared by 5 bases and J by 7 bases, with 21 bases between. The DNA for the CDR3 is TGTGCCAGCAGTAAAAGTACCACGGGTGGATTAGAGCAGTACGTC. Translation gives CASSKSTTGGLEQYV.

The gene calls are TRBV10-3 and TRBJ1-1; TRBD1 matches at 7 bases. Germline trimming cut 8 bases from V and 6 bases from J; bases unmatched to any gene: 9. From germline, CDR1 is ENHRY and CDR2 SYGVKD. The CDR3 length is 13 residues. The CDR3 loop reads CAIQGQRLAEAFF. The DNA for the CDR3 is TGTGCCATCCAGGGACAGAGGCTTGCTGAAGCTTTCTTT.

The CDR3 DNA is TGCGCCAGCAGCCAAGGAGGACAGGGAGGAGAAAACACTGAAGCTTTCTTT. This translates into CASSQGGQGGENTEAFF. The rearrangement joins TRBV4-1 to TRBJ1-1, with 8 nucleotides matching TRBD1. Germline V gene sequence: CDR1 MGHRA, CDR2 YSYEKL. The CDR3 runs to 17 residues. V lost 1 base to trimming and J lost 2 bases; unmatched junction nucleotides: 9.

The V and J genes are TRBV4-1 and TRBJ1-5; TRBD1 might be the D (5 bases). CDR3 length: 16 residues. Germline V gives CDR1 MGHRA, CDR2 YSYEKL. V was shortened by 0 bases and J by 7 bases, with 16 bases between the two germline ends. The CDR3 protein is CASSQEGRAGRQPQHF. As DNA, the CDR3 is TGCGCCAGCAGCCAAGAAGGCAGGGCAGGGCGGCAGCCCCAGCATTTT.

The chain couples TRBV5-1 to TRBJ2-3; perhaps TRBD1 as D (5 bases). Germline V CDR1 and CDR2: SGHRS, YFSETQ. Trimming stripped 5 bases from V and 0 bases from J, with 13 bases between. The CDR3 runs to 15 residues. The CDR3 here is CASRVQGASTDTQYF. The CDR3 region has the DNA TGCGCCAGCAGAGTCCAGGGCGCTAGCACAGATACGCAGTATTTT. Full variable domain (remainder filled in from reference TRBV5-1 and TRBJ2-3): KAGVTQTPRYLIKTRGQQVTLSCSPISGHRSVSWYQQTPGQGLQFLFEYFSETQRNKGNFPGRFSGRQFSNSRSEMNVSTLELGDSALYLCASRVQGASTDTQYFGPGTRLTVL.

J is TRBJ2-1 and V is TRBV6-5; TRBD1 is a possible D gene (6 bases). V gave up 4 bases and J gave up 2 bases, with 15 bases separating them. The CDR3 contains 16 residues. Germline loops: CDR1 MNHEY, CDR2 SVGAGI. CDR3 residues: CASSSRGSGAYNEQFF. CDR3 DNA sequence: TGTGCCAGCAGTTCCCGCGGGTCAGGGGCCTACAATGAGCAGTTCTTC.

This chain connects TRBV5-1 to TRBJ1-2; no clear D gene. CDR1 is SGHRS, CDR2 YFSETQ, per germline. The CDR3 length is 16 residues. V was pared by 1 base and J by 2 bases, with 15 bases between. The CDR3 DNA follows: TGCGCCAGCAGCTTGTCAGCGGCTGGACGGAACTATGGCTACACCTTC. Translation gives CASSLSAAGRNYGYTF.

This rearrangement joins TRBV5-6 to TRBJ1-4; D is possibly TRBD1 (5 bases). V was pared by 4 bases and J by 5 bases, with 15 bases between. Germline CDR1 SGHDT, CDR2 YYEEEE. The CDR3 is 15 amino acids. CDR3 loop: CASSLEGLRNEKLFF. The CDR3 nucleotides read TGTGCCAGCAGCCTAGAGGGACTGAGAAATGAAAAACTGTTTTTT.

This chain connects TRBV5-1 to TRBJ1-2, with TRBD1 matching over 8 bases. This CDR3 is 15 amino acids long. V trimming: 0 bases; J trimming: 7 bases; junction bases outside the gene matches: 8. Germline CDR1 and CDR2: SGHRS and YFSETQ. CDR3 region: CASSLASGTGSGYTF. Here the CDR3 DNA reads TGCGCCAGCAGCTTGGCCTCAGGGACAGGATCTGGCTACACCTTC.

This clone turned up a few times. This chain uses TRBV21-1 with TRBJ2-3; the table names TRBD2, a call not compared with the DNA. TRBV21-1 is deemed a pseudogene. CDR3 length: 14 residues. CDR3 DNA sequence: TGTGCCAGCACCAGACTAGGGGACACAGATACGCAGTATTTT. Translation gives CASTRLGDTDTQYF.

The V call is TRBV7-2, the J call TRBJ1-1; 8 bases are a match to TRBD1. The germline V gene encodes CDR1 SGHTA and CDR2 FQGNSA. CDR3 size: 13 residues. V was pared by 3 bases and J by 5 bases, with 2 bases of the junction left unmatched. CDR3 loop: CASSFRQGTEAFF. Here the CDR3 DNA reads TGTGCCAGCAGCTTCAGACAGGGGACTGAAGCTTTCTTT.

V and J are TRBV10-3 and TRBJ2-7; 7 bases line up with TRBD1. The CDR3 contains 14 residues. J gave up 5 bases and V 3 bases, and 7 bases lay outside the gene matches. From germline, CDR1 is ENHRY and CDR2 SYGVKD. The CDR3 DNA sequence: TGTGCCATCAGTGATGGGTCGACAGGGCACGAGCAGTACGTC. It is translated as CAISDGSTGHEQYV.

The V call is TRBV19, the J call TRBJ2-3; 11 positions agree with TRBD2. Germline assignment: CDR1 LNHDA and CDR2 SQIVND (reference sequence). Unmatched junction bases numbered 11, after V lost 5 bases and J lost 1 base. The CDR3 has 18 amino acids. CDR3: CASSPERTSGGGTDTQYF. The CDR3 coding sequence is TGTGCCAGTAGTCCCGAAAGAACTAGCGGGGGAGGCACAGATACGCAGTATTTT.

The rearrangement joins TRBV19 to TRBJ1-5; TRBD1 matches at 8 bases. CDR1 is LNHDA, CDR2 SQIVND, per germline (reference sequence). The CDR3 length is 14 residues. J was trimmed by 7 bases and V by 4 bases; bases with no gene match: 6. The CDR3 protein is CASSTGQGWQPQHF. In nucleotides, the CDR3 is TGTGCCAGTAGTACCGGACAGGGATGGCAGCCCCAGCATTTT.

J is TRBJ1-1 and V is TRBV9; TRBD1 is a possible D gene (6 bases). The ends were cut back, 5 bases at V and 4 bases at J, with 18 bases in the middle. Germline lookup yields CDR1 SGDLS and CDR2 YYNGEE. The CDR3 totals 15 residues. Here the CDR3 DNA reads TGTGCCAGCAGTACAGGGTTTGGAGTAGGCACTGAAGCTTTCTTT. This encodes CASSTGFGVGTEAFF. The full variable domain, rest sourced from reference TRBV9 and TRBJ1-1, is DSGVTQTPKHLITATGQRVTLRCSPRSGDLSVYWYQQSLDQGLQFLIQYYNGEERAKGNILERFSAQQFPDLHSELNLSSLELGDSALYFCASSTGFGVGTEAFFGQGTRLTVV.

The gene calls are TRBV11-2 and TRBJ1-4; a possible D gene is TRBD1 (6 bases). V gave up 8 bases and J gave up 5 bases, with 15 bases separating them. CDR1 and CDR2 (germline): SGHAT, FQNNGV. The CDR3 extends over 14 amino acids. This CDR3 is CASATRGRNEKLFF. The CDR3 DNA follows: TGTGCCAGCGCAACCAGGGGCCGAAATGAAAAACTGTTTTTT.

This chain uses TRBV6-1 with TRBJ1-5; D is uncertain. This CDR3 has 13 amino acids. The V end was cut by 3 bases, the J end by 7 bases, with 10 bases between. Germline CDR1 is MNHNS and CDR2 is SASEGT. CDR3 nucleotide sequence: TGTGCCAGCAGTGACCCCGGGAGGCAGCCCCAGCATTTT. Translated, it gives CASSDPGRQPQHF.

This sequence joins TRBV6-5 and TRBJ2-1; D may be TRBD2 (5 bases). V was trimmed by 3 bases and J by 10 bases, leaving 13 bases between them. This CDR3 has 13 amino acids. CDR1 is MNHEY and CDR2 is SVGAGI in the germline V gene. Here the CDR3 reads CASSYGRIAEQFF. The CDR3, as DNA: TGTGCCAGCAGTTATGGCAGGATAGCGGAGCAGTTCTTC.

The rearrangement links TRBV2 to TRBJ1-6, with D perhaps matching TRBD1 (6 bases). There are 13 residues in the CDR3. The germline V gene has CDR1 SNHLY and CDR2 FYNNEI. Trimming removed 2 bases at V and 10 bases at J, with 9 bases between. This CDR3 is CASSEPGVSPLHF. The DNA for the CDR3 is TGTGCCAGCAGTGAACCAGGGGTGTCACCCCTCCACTTT.

The V call is TRBV6-6, the J call TRBJ1-1; no clear D. Germline V gene data show CDR1 as MNHNY and CDR2 as SVGAGI (reference sequence). The CDR3 has 13 residues. V was pared by 5 bases and J by 0 bases, with 7 bases between. CDR3 sequence (DNA): TGTGCCAGCAGTACCACGGTGAACACTGAAGCTTTCTTT. It is translated as CASSTTVNTEAFF.

This clone was counted only a few times. The chain couples TRBV19 to TRBJ1-4; TRBD1 might be the D (6 bases). Germline V gene data show CDR1 as LNHDA and CDR2 as SQIVND (reference sequence). The CDR3 covers 13 residues. Trimming stripped 4 bases from V and 8 bases from J, with 11 bases between. The CDR3, as DNA: TGTGCCAGTAGTAGGGGGCTCGGAGAAAAACTGTTTTTT. Residues: CASSRGLGEKLFF.

The rearrangement uses TRBV9 and TRBJ1-1; possible D gene TRBD1, 5 bases. Germline V CDR1 and CDR2: SGDLS, YYNGEE. V was cut by 0 bases and J by 4 bases, with 13 bases left in between. The CDR3 has 15 residues. The DNA of the CDR3 is TGTGCCAGCAGCGTAGACCCAGGGCAAACCACTGAAGCTTTCTTT. Translation gives CASSVDPGQTTEAFF.

A few counts support this clone. The chain employs TRBV5-1 and TRBJ1-2; 8 nucleotides line up with TRBD1. This CDR3 region has 15 residues. V lost 4 bases to trimming and J lost 2 bases; unmatched junction nucleotides: 7. CDR1 is SGHRS, CDR2 YFSETQ, per germline. DNA for the CDR3: TGCGCCAGCAGCCCAGACAGGGGAGCCAACTATGGCTACACCTTC. This sequence encodes CASSPDRGANYGYTF.

The chain is built from TRBV19 and TRBJ1-5, with D unclear. Per the germline V gene, CDR1 is LNHDA and CDR2 is SQIVND (reference sequence). Trimming removed 5 bases from V and 2 bases from J, with 13 bases in between. This CDR3 has 15 residues. In DNA form, the CDR3 reads TGTGCCAGTAGTCCTCTATCGTCTGGCAATCAGCCCCAGCATTTT. This translates into CASSPLSSGNQPQHF.

The rearrangement uses TRBV6-6 and TRBJ1-3, with 8 nucleotides matching TRBD1. Germline V gene lookup returns CDR1 MNHNY and CDR2 SVGAGI (reference sequence). Trimming removed 4 bases from V and 3 bases from J; junction bases left unmatched: 2. CDR3 size: 14 residues. The CDR3 DNA is TGTGCCAGCAGTTCAGGGGGCGATGGAAACACCATATATTTT. Amino acid sequence: CASSSGGDGNTIYF.

This clone was recorded only once. In the same sample, other DNA sequences code for this CDR3. This sequence joins TRBV7-3 and TRBJ2-2, with TRBD2 identical over 9 bases. From germline, CDR1 is SGHTA and CDR2 FQGTGA. V lost 5 bases, J lost 2 bases, and 18 bases stayed unmatched. The CDR3 has 20 amino acids. For the CDR3, the DNA is TGTGCCAGCAGCCCCAGGGGCGGGGGGGCGAGAGTAAGAAACACCGGGGAGCTGTTTTTT. Amino acids: CASSPRGGGARVRNTGELFF.